This T cell receptor (beta chain) was found in a study of blood T cell repertoires in COVID-19 (dated by TCRdb to 2020 to 2022). For the study in its entirety: The collaborator samples originated in the United States, Italy and Spain and spanned the acute and convalescent phases of COVID-19. The material from the prospective study consisted of cDNA or gDNA derived from T cells, B-cell-depleted T cells, or PBMCs. The dataset comprised deeply sampled blood TCRbeta repertoires from subjects exposed to, actively infected with, or recovered from COVID-19. The repertoires were released in a freely available public database meant as a resource for research on the immune response to SARS-CoV-2. The samples were drawn from the first 160 participants of the ongoing ImmuneRACE study and from 950 to 1,500 subjects provided by 6 global collaborators. Nearly every sample came with metadata listing a de-identified subject ID, COVID-19 status, age in years and sex. Where available, HLA class I and class II types were taken from metadata supplied by the sample provider and were not determined by assay-based typing.

The CDR3 spans 13 residues, from the cysteine through the phenylalanine. Only the CDR3 region is kept as DNA, spanning 39 bases read in frame from base 1. The germline V gene provides CDR1 MRHNA and CDR2 SNTAGT. V sheds 2 bases and J sheds 12 bases, leaving 17 bases between their ends. Points the paper makes about the study in general: Clinical and demographic metadata were provided uncurated, with the amount varying by source and participant.

TCRbeta CDR3 regions were amplified from genomic DNA by means of the immunoSEQ Assay, a bias-controlled multiplex PCR. As for how the authors treated the data: Nucleated cell counts per sample were estimated from amplification of reference gene primers within the assay. To quantify the absolute abundance of each unique TCRbeta CDR3 rearrangement, sequence reads were collapsed and filtered. For each sample, productive Simpson clonality was calculated as the square root of Simpson's diversity index over productive rearrangements. In its TCRdb copy, this immuneACCESS table keeps in-frame sequences only and misses some clones. Where compared with another copy, unresolved V genes explain less than half of these, and the others have no known cause. V, J and clone size were drawn from that table, and D and trimming were deduced from the DNA. In this sample the table shows 400,000 or so clones, 75% to 90% of which occur a single time. The ten top clones hold less than 2% of the sample.

One collaborating source in Seattle enrolled patients while the patients were actively infected and followed the patients over time throughout the course of disease. Whole blood was collected in K2EDTA tubes by collaborating institutions according to the institutions' own protocols. For TCRbeta analysis, collaborator samples were shipped as frozen whole blood, as isolated PBMCs, or as DNA extracted from either sample type. On this clone itself: What antigen it recognizes has not been identified. No base-level quality is on record; no much larger clone is a single base apart.

The sample consisted of peripheral blood. The chain is made from TRBV6-4 and TRBJ2-7; the best D guess is TRBD2, with 6 bases matching. The sequence came from a woman aged 40 to 50 with COVID-19, enrolled during active disease. The CDR3 region reads CASSDESGSVLYF. Here is the DNA: TGTGCCAGCAGTGACGAATCCGGGAGTGTCTTGTACTTC.